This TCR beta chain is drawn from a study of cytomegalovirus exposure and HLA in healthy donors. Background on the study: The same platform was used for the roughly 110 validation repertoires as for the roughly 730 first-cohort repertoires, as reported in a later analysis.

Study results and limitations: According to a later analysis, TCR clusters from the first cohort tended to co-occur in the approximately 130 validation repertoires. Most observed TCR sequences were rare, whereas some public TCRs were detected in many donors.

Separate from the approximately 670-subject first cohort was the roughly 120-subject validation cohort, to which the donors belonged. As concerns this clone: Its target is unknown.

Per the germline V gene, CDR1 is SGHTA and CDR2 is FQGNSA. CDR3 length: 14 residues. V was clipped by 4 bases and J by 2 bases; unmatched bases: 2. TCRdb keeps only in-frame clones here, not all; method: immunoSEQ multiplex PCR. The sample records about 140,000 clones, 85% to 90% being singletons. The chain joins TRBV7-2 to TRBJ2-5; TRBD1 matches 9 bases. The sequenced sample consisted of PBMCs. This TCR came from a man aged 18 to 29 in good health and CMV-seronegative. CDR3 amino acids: CASSSTGGQETQYF. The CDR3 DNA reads TGTGCCAGCAGCTCGACAGGGGGTCAAGAGACCCAGTACTTC.